These T cell receptor beta chains were read from a single sample in a study of blood T cell repertoires in COVID-19. The repertoire was sequenced with immunoSEQ multiplex PCR; TCRdb's copy has only in-frame clones and lacks some. The sample yields some 250,000 clones, 80% to 90% seen once. Sequencing used peripheral blood. The receptors stem from a woman under 40 with COVID-19, enrolled during active disease. Both conserved end residues are part of each CDR3. The order of the fields is D gene, J gene, clone size, V gene, CDR3 protein, CDR3 DNA. The D gene is left open where the match is weak. Only some rows state a clone size, as once, few, many or a class for expanded clones.

>TRBD1|TRBJ1-2|once|TRBV5-1
CASSLDRAWGGYTF
TGCGCCAGCAGCCTCGACAGGGCATGGGGTGGCTACACCTTC
>-|TRBJ2-1|-|TRBV12-3/TRBV12-4
CASSFHYNEQFF
TGTGCCAGCAGTTTCCATTACAATGAGCAGTTCTTC
>-|TRBJ1-2|-|TRBV12-5
CASVGDKPNYGYTF
TGTGCTAGTGTTGGGGACAAACCTAACTATGGCTACACCTTC
>-|TRBJ1-2|-|TRBV27
CASSLGLGAYGYTF
TGTGCCAGCAGTTTAGGTTTAGGGGCCTATGGCTACACCTTC
>-|TRBJ2-5|-|TRBV2
CAGKSSSGRTGTQYF
TGTGCCGGGAAGAGTTCAAGCGGGCGAACGGGGACCCAGTACTTC
>TRBD1|TRBJ1-4|-|TRBV4-1
CASSQGWTGGRGEKLFF
TGCGCCAGCAGCCAAGGTTGGACAGGGGGGCGAGGTGAAAAACTGTTTTTT
>TRBD1|TRBJ1-1|-|TRBV10-3
CAIRKEAGTGRTEAFF
TGTGCCATCAGAAAAGAAGCCGGGACAGGGAGAACTGAAGCTTTCTTT
>TRBD1|TRBJ2-5|-|TRBV2
CASMGQGAWQETQYF
TGTGCCAGCATGGGGCAGGGGGCTTGGCAAGAGACCCAGTACTTC
>TRBD1|TRBJ1-3|once|TRBV2
CASSEEGQGIRNTIYF
TGTGCCAGCAGTGAAGAGGGACAGGGGATAAGAAACACCATATATTTT
>-|TRBJ1-2|-|TRBV6-5
CASYNRDRSGYTF
TGTGCCAGTTATAACAGGGATAGGAGTGGCTACACCTTC
>TRBD1|TRBJ2-7|-|TRBV5-4
CASSRDRGRNEQYF
TGTGCCAGCAGCCGGGACAGGGGAAGGAACGAGCAGTACTTC
>TRBD2|TRBJ2-1|-|TRBV19
CASSIYSGGLKVEQFF
TGTGCCAGTAGTATCTACAGCGGGGGGTTGAAGGTCGAGCAGTTCTTC
>TRBD2|TRBJ2-7|-|TRBV5-3
CARSNRPGGTWGFYEQYF
TGTGCCAGAAGCAACAGACCGGGGGGGACCTGGGGATTCTACGAGCAGTACTTC
>-|TRBJ1-5|-|TRBV19
CASTLQGYQPQHF
TGTGCCAGTACCCTCCAGGGATATCAGCCCCAGCATTTT
>-|TRBJ2-3|-|TRBV4-1
CASSHNPPTAYGDTQYF
TGCGCCAGCAGCCATAATCCCCCGACAGCCTACGGGGATACGCAGTATTTT
>TRBD1|TRBJ2-2|-|TRBV19
CASTPTGTGELFF
TGTGCCAGTACCCCGACAGGGACCGGGGAGCTGTTTTTT
>-|TRBJ1-2|-|TRBV5-5
CASSPLNPGDGYTF
TGTGCCAGCAGTCCCCTTAACCCCGGGGATGGCTACACCTTC
>-|TRBJ1-5|few|TRBV27
CASSLYQNSNQPQHF
TGTGCCAGCAGTTTATACCAGAATAGCAATCAGCCCCAGCATTTT
>-|TRBJ2-7|-|TRBV7-9
CASRSRGSNEQYF
TGTGCCAGCAGATCAAGGGGTTCCAACGAGCAGTACTTC
>TRBD2|TRBJ2-7|once|TRBV4-2
CASSQKGGTSGYEQYF
TGTGCCAGCAGCCAAAAAGGGGGAACTAGCGGCTACGAGCAGTACTTC
>TRBD1|TRBJ2-3|-|TRBV2
CASSLDSRGRQYF
TGTGCCAGCAGTCTCGATTCTAGGGGGCGGCAGTATTTT
>TRBD2|TRBJ2-1|few|TRBV14
CASSQGGLAGGPNEQFF
TGTGCCAGCAGCCAAGGGGGCCTCGCGGGGGGGCCCAATGAGCAGTTCTTC
>TRBD2|TRBJ2-7|-|TRBV5-6
CASSSPSGGSYEQYF
TGTGCCAGCAGCTCTCCCAGCGGGGGTTCCTACGAGCAGTACTTC
>-|TRBJ1-1|few|TRBV7-2
CASSLRSVRKSEAFF
TGTGCCAGCAGCTTAAGGAGCGTTAGGAAGTCGGAAGCTTTCTTT
>TRBD2|TRBJ2-5|-|TRBV5-5
CASSLDRGGLETQYF
TGTGCCAGCAGCTTGGATCGGGGGGGCCTGGAGACCCAGTACTTC
>-|TRBJ1-5|-|TRBV25-1
CASSEQKRNQPQHF
TGTGCCAGCAGTGAACAGAAACGCAATCAGCCCCAGCATTTT
>-|TRBJ2-6|-|TRBV29-1
CSALGGPHSLSGANVLTF
TGCAGCGCGCTCGGGGGGCCCCACTCTCTCTCTGGGGCCAACGTCCTGACTTTC
>-|TRBJ1-2|-|TRBV11-2
CASSPERQGSGYTF
TGTGCCAGCAGCCCAGAACGGCAGGGAAGTGGCTACACCTTC
>-|TRBJ1-3|-|TRBV5-4
CASSPGEPSGNTIYF
TGTGCCAGCAGCCCCGGGGAGCCCTCTGGAAACACCATATATTTT
>TRBD1|TRBJ2-3|-|TRBV25-1
CASYRGRTDTQYF
TGTGCCAGCTACAGGGGGCGGACAGATACGCAGTATTTT
>-|TRBJ1-2|-|TRBV5-1
CASSLGQVHGYTF
TGCGCCAGCAGCTTGGGACAGGTCCATGGCTACACCTTC
>TRBD1|TRBJ2-7|-|TRBV20-1
CSRQGGAEQYF
TGCAGCCGACAGGGTGGGGCCGAGCAGTACTTC
>TRBD1|TRBJ1-1|-|TRBV11-2
CASSLAQGVFIAFF
TGTGCCAGCAGCTTAGCACAGGGGGTGTTCATCGCTTTCTTT